These 21 T cell receptor beta chains originate from one sample sequenced in a study of shared clonotypes between healthy human individuals. Profiling relied on immunoSEQ multiplex PCR, and the TCRdb table lists in-frame clones only, not all of them. Of around 980,000 clones listed, about 80% are singletons. Material: memory CD4+ T cells from PBMCs. Subset meaning: CD45RA-negative fraction. These receptors were obtained from a man aged 18 to 29 in good health. Some clones in this sample may be carry-over from other donors' samples.

The chain is built from TRBV7-2 and TRBJ2-3; a weak D match, TRBD1 (6 bases). CDR3 size: 16 residues. Trimming pared 1 base from V and 5 bases from J, leaving 16 bases between. Germline V gene sequence: CDR1 SGHTA, CDR2 FQGNSA. The CDR3 region has the DNA TGTGCCAGCAGCTTAGGCGGCAGGGGATTTATAGATACGCAGTATTTT. It specifies CASSLGGRGFIDTQYF.

The chain has TRBV5-1 and TRBJ2-1, with TRBD1 matching over 7 bases. The CDR3 is 14 amino acids. The junction had 8 bases not matched to a gene; V was cut back by 3 bases and J by 8 bases. From germline, CDR1 is SGHRS and CDR2 YFSETQ. This chain's CDR3 is CASSYLTGTDEQFF. CDR3 coding DNA: TGCGCCAGCAGCTACCTGACAGGGACGGATGAGCAGTTCTTC.

The chain couples TRBV5-1 to TRBJ2-5, with TRBD2 matching over 7 bases. J gave up 2 bases and V 4 bases, and 11 bases lay outside the gene matches. Per germline, CDR1 SGHRS and CDR2 YFSETQ. The CDR3 runs 16 residues. The CDR3 loop is CASSLLAGAVQETQYF. CDR3 DNA: TGCGCCAGCAGCCTCCTGGCGGGAGCAGTTCAAGAGACCCAGTACTTC.

The chain joins TRBV4-3 to TRBJ2-1; 9 nucleotides line up with TRBD1. J was trimmed by 3 bases and V by 4 bases; bases with no gene match: 4. Germline V gene sequence: CDR1 LGHNA, CDR2 YSLEER. This CDR3 has 15 amino acids. The CDR3 DNA reads as TGCGCCAGCAGCCGAGGACAGGGGAACTACAATGAGCAGTTCTTC. This codes for CASSRGQGNYNEQFF.

The CDR3 region is CASSLVTGGSLWNQPQHF. In DNA form, the CDR3 reads TGTGCCAGCAGCTTAGTGACGGGGGGCTCGTTATGGAATCAGCCCCAGCATTTT. The gene calls are TRBV7-2 and TRBJ1-5; D possibly corresponds to TRBD1 (6 bases). Trimming removed 1 base at V and 4 bases at J, with 20 bases between. The CDR3 length is 18 residues. Germline V gene data show CDR1 as SGHTA and CDR2 as FQGNSA.

This clone has a handful of counts. The genes are TRBV27 and TRBJ2-2, with D possibly matching TRBD2 (6 bases). V lost 3 bases and J lost 7, with 15 bases in between. CDR1 and CDR2 (germline): MNHEY, SMNVEV (reference sequence). This CDR3 spans 15 amino acids. The CDR3 spells CASSFGRRGGGELFF. The DNA for the CDR3 is TGTGCCAGCAGTTTCGGTCGGAGGGGCGGCGGGGAGCTGTTTTTT.

CDR3 loop: CAISEPKTTRQETQYF. For the CDR3, the DNA is TGTGCCATCAGTGAGCCGAAAACGACTAGGCAAGAGACCCAGTACTTC. The V call is TRBV10-3, the J call TRBJ2-5; TRBD2 might be the D (6 bases). V shed 2 bases and J shed 2 bases, with 15 bases lying between them. The CDR3 covers 16 residues. The V gene's germline CDR1 is ENHRY and CDR2 SYGVKD.

Comment on this clone: Possible read error: a much larger clone is one base away. Other DNA sequences of this sample code for an identical CDR3. V usage is TRBV18 and J usage is TRBJ1-1; no firm D call. This CDR3 region has 12 residues. CDR1 and CDR2 (germline): KGHSH, LQKENI. This CDR3 reads CATGKRATEAFF. DNA for the CDR3: TGTGCCACCGGGAAGAGGGCCACTGAAGCTTTTTTT.

The gene calls are TRBV13 and TRBJ2-7, with 14 bases that match TRBD2. The CDR3 spans 16 residues. V was pared by 5 bases and J by 3 bases, with 6 bases of the junction left unmatched. Germline V gene sequence: CDR1 PRHDT, CDR2 FYEKMQ (reference sequence). The CDR3 nucleotides read TGTGCCAGCAGCCGGGGACTAGCGGGAGAAGGCTACGAGCAGTACTTC. Its translation: CASSRGLAGEGYEQYF.

The genes are TRBV19 and TRBJ1-5; D call uncertain. The germline V and J ends were trimmed by 3 bases and 2 bases, with 8 bases remaining between them. Germline-derived CDR1 and CDR2 are LNHDA and SQIVND (reference sequence). There are 14 residues in the CDR3. CDR3 in DNA: TGTGCCAGTAGTATCATAGGAGGCAATCAGCCCCAGCATTTT. This translates into CASSIIGGNQPQHF.

The V call is TRBV6-1, the J call TRBJ2-7, with D maybe TRBD2 (5 bases). V shed 3 bases and J shed 6 bases, with 18 bases lying between them. The CDR3 runs 15 residues. Looked up from germline, CDR1 is MNHNS and CDR2 is SASEGT. CDR3 loop: CASSEIWHRGFEQYF. In nucleotides, the CDR3 is TGTGCCAGCAGTGAGATTTGGCACAGAGGGTTCGAGCAGTACTTC.

This chain connects TRBV14 to TRBJ1-1; D gene ambiguous. Germline V lookup: CDR1 SGHDN, CDR2 FVKESK. V shed 0 bases and J shed 0 bases, with 11 bases lying between them. The CDR3 is made up of 16 amino acids. The CDR3 protein is CASSQDWAGMNTEAFF. The CDR3 region has the DNA TGTGCCAGCAGCCAAGATTGGGCGGGTATGAACACTGAAGCTTTCTTT.

The CDR3 spells CASSLGLAGGGDEQFF. The CDR3 DNA reads as TGTGCCAGCAGCTTGGGCCTAGCGGGAGGCGGGGATGAGCAGTTCTTC. V is TRBV5-4 and J is TRBJ2-1; 11 nucleotides align to TRBD2. Germline loops: CDR1 SGHNT, CDR2 YYREEE (reference sequence). This CDR3 contains 16 residues. J lost 8 bases, V lost 0 bases, and 7 bases had no gene match.

The table lists this clone with a count of one. The chain recombines TRBV5-8 with TRBJ1-4, with 8 positions matching TRBD1. This CDR3 contains 17 residues. In germline, CDR1 is SGHTS, CDR2 YDEGEE. Trimming removed 1 base from V and 6 bases from J; junction bases left unmatched: 11. As DNA, the CDR3 is TGTGCCAGCAGCTTGTTATCGTCGACAGGGGATTATGAAAAACTGTTTTTT. It is translated as CASSLLSSTGDYEKLFF.

The chain has TRBV11-2 and TRBJ2-3; possible D gene TRBD1, 6 bases. Germline V CDR1 and CDR2: SGHAT, FQNNGV. The CDR3 sequence is 15 residues long. The V end lost 1 base, the J end lost 1 base, and 9 bases lay between the germline ends. The CDR3 reads CASSLAGVGTDTQYF. The DNA of the CDR3 is TGTGCCAGCAGCTTAGCAGGGGTGGGCACAGATACGCAGTATTTT.

The rearrangement joins TRBV7-9 to TRBJ1-4; no clear D. This CDR3 region has 16 residues. Germline loops: CDR1 SEHNR, CDR2 FQNEAQ (reference sequence). The germline V and J ends were trimmed by 1 base and 3 bases, with 12 bases remaining between them. CDR3 protein: CASSLGLGRPNEKLFF. In DNA, the CDR3 is TGTGCCAGCAGCTTAGGGCTTGGGAGGCCTAATGAAAAACTGTTTTTT.

The rearrangement uses TRBV18 and TRBJ2-5; possibly TRBD2 for D (6 bases). V shed 3 bases and J shed 5 bases, with 13 bases lying between them. The length of the CDR3 is 14 residues. The germline gives CDR1 KGHSH, CDR2 LQKENI. DNA of the CDR3: TGTGCCAGCTCACCCCCGGGGGTCCGCGAGACCCAGTACTTC. Its translation: CASSPPGVRETQYF.

The sample holds a few counts of this clone. The V gene is TRBV9, the J gene TRBJ2-5; TRBD2 matches 10 bases. Per the germline V gene, CDR1 is SGDLS and CDR2 is YYNGEE. V lost 7 bases and J lost 1; bases outside the gene matches: 1. CDR3 length: 13 amino acids. The CDR3 region is CASSSGSQETQYF. CDR3 in DNA: TGTGCCAGCTCTAGCGGGAGCCAAGAGACCCAGTACTTC.

The CDR3 here is CATSRDRGQGRYRTEAFF. CDR3 nucleotides: TGTGCCACCAGCAGAGATCGCGGACAGGGGAGGTATAGGACTGAAGCTTTCTTT. The chain recombines TRBV15 with TRBJ1-1; 9 bases match TRBD1. The CDR3 runs to 18 residues. Germline CDR1 is LNHNV and CDR2 is YYDKDF (reference sequence). The V and J ends lost 0 bases and 5 bases, in that order; junction bases with no gene match: 13. Together with reference TRBV15 and TRBJ1-1, the CDR3 gives the full variable domain: DAMVIQNPRYQVTQFGKPVTLSCSQTLNHNVMYWYQQKSSQAPKLLFHYYDKDFNNEADTPDNFQSRRPNTSFCFLDIRSPGLGDTAMYLCATSRDRGQGRYRTEAFFGQGTRLTVV.

This rearrangement joins TRBV5-1 to TRBJ1-5; D unresolved. The CDR3 covers 14 residues. With 0 bases removed from V and 6 bases from J, the gap between germline ends came to 10 bases. Germline values: CDR1 SGHRS, CDR2 YFSETQ. The CDR3 spells CASSLEPTSQPQHF. The CDR3 nucleotides are TGCGCCAGCAGCTTGGAGCCTACATCTCAGCCCCAGCATTTT.

This clone was seen many times. The chain carries TRBV7-9 and TRBJ1-5, with D possibly being TRBD1 (5 bases). This CDR3 spans 14 amino acids. The germline V gene encodes CDR1 SEHNR and CDR2 FQNEAQ (reference sequence). Trimming took off 3 bases at V and 3 bases at J, with 9 bases between the two ends. CDR3 nucleotide sequence: TGTGCCAGCAGCTTTCGGGGGAACAATCAGCCCCAGCATTTT. It encodes CASSFRGNNQPQHF.